This TCR beta chain originates from a study of T cells in Graves' hyperthyroidism and ophthalmopathy. Graves' hyperthyroidism qualified as stable when ophthalmopathy did not progress within 18 months. Hyperthyroidism, newly diagnosed and lasting under 2 months, affected patients aged 18 to 65. The study left out patients who had uncontrolled infection, other autoimmune disease, pregnancy or lactation. Study-wide points: In blood, most of the thyroid clonotypes expanded above 0.001 were also present.

A note on this clonotype: What it binds is unknown.

RNA transcripts served as the template for amplifying TCR beta CDR3 regions. The HTBI set primed first-round TCR CDR3 RT-PCR. A single record per CDR3 protein comes from TCRdb applying MiXCR to the multiplex PCR reads. The sample carries hundreds of thousands of distinct CDR3 sequences, around 39% recorded once. The CDR3 extends over 13 amino acids. Germline V gene sequence: CDR1 SGHVS, CDR2 FNYEAQ. V dropped 2 bases and J dropped 5 bases, with 9 bases sitting between them. The sequencing input was blood. The clonotype was recovered from a man in his late teens or twenties with Graves' hyperthyroidism. The rearrangement uses TRBV7-6 and TRBJ2-5; the D is unclear. The CDR3: CASSLRWRETQYF. The CDR3 nucleotides read TGTGCCAGCAGCTTACGTTGGCGGGAGACCCAGTACTTC.